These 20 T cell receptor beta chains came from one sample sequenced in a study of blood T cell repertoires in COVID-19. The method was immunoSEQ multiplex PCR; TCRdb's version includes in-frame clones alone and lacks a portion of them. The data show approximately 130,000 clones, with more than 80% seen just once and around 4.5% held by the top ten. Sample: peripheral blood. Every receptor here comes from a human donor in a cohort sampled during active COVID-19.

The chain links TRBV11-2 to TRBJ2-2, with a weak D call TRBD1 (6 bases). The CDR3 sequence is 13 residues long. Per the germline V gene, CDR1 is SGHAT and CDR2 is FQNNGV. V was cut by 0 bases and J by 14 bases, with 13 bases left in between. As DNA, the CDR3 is TGTGCCAGCAGCTTAGACGGGACATTATCCCTGTTTTTT. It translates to CASSLDGTLSLFF.

CDR3 bases: TGTGCCAGCAGCGACTCAGGGGGTGGGCATCAGCCCCAGCATTTT. Protein sequence: CASSDSGGGHQPQHF. The chain combines TRBV21-1 with TRBJ1-5; the table assigns TRBD1, which was not confirmed against the DNA. TRBV21-1 is an annotated pseudogene. CDR3 length: 15 residues.

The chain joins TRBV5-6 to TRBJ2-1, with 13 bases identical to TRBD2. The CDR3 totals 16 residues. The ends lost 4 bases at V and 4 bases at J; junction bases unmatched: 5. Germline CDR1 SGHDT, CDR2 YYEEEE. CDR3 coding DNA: TGTGCCAGCAGCAAAGGGACTAGCGGGACTTACAATGAGCAGTTCTTC. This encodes CASSKGTSGTYNEQFF.

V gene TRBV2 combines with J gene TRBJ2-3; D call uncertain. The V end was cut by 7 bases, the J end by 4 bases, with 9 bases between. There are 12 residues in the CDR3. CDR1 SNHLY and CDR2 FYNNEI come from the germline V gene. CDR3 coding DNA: TGTGCCAGCATCCCCCGGGCAGATACGCAGTATTTT. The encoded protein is CASIPRADTQYF.

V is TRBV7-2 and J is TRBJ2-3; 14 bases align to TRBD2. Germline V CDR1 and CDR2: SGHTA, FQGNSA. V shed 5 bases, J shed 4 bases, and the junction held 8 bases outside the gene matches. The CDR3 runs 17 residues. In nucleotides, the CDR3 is TGTGCCAGCAGCCCAAGACTAGCGGGGGGGCACGCAGATACGCAGTATTTT. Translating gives CASSPRLAGGHADTQYF.

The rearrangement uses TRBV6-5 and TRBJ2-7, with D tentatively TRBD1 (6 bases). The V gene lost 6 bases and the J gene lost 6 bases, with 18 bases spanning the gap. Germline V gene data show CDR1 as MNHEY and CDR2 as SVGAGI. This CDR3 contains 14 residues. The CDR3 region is CASSVGTSSPEQYF. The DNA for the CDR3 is TGTGCCAGCAGCGTAGGGACATCCTCACCCGAGCAGTACTTC.

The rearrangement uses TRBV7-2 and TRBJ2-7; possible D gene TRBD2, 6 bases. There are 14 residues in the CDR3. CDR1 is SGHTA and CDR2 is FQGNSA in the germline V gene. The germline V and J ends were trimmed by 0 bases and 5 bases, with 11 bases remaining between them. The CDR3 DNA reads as TGTGCCAGCAGCTTAGCGGGGGGTCAAAACGAGCAGTACTTC. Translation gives CASSLAGGQNEQYF.

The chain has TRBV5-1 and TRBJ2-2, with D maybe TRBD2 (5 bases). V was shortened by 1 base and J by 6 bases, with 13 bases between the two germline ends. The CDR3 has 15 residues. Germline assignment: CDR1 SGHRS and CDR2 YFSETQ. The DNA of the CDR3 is TGCGCCAGCAGCTTGTTAGGACTTCTGTCCGGGGAGCTGTTTTTT. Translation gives CASSLLGLLSGELFF.

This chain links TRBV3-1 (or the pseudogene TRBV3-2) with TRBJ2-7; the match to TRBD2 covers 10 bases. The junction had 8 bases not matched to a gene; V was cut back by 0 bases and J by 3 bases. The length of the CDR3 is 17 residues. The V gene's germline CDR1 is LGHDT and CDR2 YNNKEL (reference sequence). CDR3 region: CASSQEIRASGSYEQYV. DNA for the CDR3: TGTGCCAGCAGCCAAGAAATTCGGGCTAGCGGGAGCTACGAGCAGTACGTC.

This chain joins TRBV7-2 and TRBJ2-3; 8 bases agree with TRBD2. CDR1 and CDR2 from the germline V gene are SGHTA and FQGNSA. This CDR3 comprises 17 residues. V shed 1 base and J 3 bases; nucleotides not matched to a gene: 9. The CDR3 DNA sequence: TGTGCCAGCAGCTTAGGTCCCCGGGGGGGCAGAACAGATACGCAGTATTTT. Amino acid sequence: CASSLGPRGGRTDTQYF.

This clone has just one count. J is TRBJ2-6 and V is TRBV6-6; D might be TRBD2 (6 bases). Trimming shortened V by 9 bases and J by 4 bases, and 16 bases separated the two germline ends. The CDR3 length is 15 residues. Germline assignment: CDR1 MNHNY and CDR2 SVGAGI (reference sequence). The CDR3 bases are TGTGCCAGTTCTGACCGGGGACTGGGGGCCAACGTCCTGACTTTC. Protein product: CASSDRGLGANVLTF.

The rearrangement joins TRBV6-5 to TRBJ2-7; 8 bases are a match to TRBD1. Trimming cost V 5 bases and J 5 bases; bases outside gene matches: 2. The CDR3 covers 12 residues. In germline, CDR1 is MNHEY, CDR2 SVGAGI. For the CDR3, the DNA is TGTGCCAGCAGTAAGGACAGGGACGAGCAGTACTTC. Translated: CASSKDRDEQYF.

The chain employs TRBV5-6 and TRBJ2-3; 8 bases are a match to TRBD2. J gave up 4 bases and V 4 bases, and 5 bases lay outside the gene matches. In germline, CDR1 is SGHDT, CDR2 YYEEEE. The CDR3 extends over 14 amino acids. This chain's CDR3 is CASSRTSPADTQYF. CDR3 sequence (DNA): TGTGCCAGCAGCCGGACTAGCCCGGCAGATACGCAGTATTTT.

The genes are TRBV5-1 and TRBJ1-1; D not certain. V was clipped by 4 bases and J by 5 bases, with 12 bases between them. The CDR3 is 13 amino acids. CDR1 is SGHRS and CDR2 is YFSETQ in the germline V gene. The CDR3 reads CASSTGPGTEAFF. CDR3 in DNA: TGCGCCAGCAGCACCGGGCCGGGAACTGAAGCTTTCTTT.

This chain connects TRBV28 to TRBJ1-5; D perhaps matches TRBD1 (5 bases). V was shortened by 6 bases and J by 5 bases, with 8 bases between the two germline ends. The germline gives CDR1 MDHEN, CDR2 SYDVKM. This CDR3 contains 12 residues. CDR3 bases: TGTGCCAGCAGCCGGGGGTATCAGCCCCAGCATTTT. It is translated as CASSRGYQPQHF.

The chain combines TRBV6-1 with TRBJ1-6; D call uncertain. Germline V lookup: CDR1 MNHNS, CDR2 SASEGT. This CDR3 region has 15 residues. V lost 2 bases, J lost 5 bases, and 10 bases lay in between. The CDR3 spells CASSERTGNNSPLHF. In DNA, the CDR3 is TGTGCCAGCAGTGAAAGAACGGGTAATAATTCACCCCTCCACTTT.

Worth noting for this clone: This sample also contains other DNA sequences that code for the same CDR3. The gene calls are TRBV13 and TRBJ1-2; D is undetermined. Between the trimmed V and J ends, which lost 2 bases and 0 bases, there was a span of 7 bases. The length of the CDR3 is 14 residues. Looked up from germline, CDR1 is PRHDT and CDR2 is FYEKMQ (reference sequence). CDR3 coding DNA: TGTGCCAGCAGCTTAAAGGAGTCTAACTATGGCTACACCTTC. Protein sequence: CASSLKESNYGYTF.

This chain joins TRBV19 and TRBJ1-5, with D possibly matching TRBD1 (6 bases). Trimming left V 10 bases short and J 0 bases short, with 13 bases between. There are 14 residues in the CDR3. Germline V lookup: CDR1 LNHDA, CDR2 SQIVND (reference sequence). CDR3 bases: TGTGCCACCCAGACAGGCTATAGCAATCAGCCCCAGCATTTT. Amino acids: CATQTGYSNQPQHF.

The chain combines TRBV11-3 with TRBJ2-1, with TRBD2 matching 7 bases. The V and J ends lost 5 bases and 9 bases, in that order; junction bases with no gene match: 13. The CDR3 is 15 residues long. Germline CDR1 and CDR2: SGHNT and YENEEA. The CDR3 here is CASSKRSGGDGEQFF. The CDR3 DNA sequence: TGTGCCAGCAGCAAGAGGTCGGGGGGTGATGGTGAGCAGTTCTTC.

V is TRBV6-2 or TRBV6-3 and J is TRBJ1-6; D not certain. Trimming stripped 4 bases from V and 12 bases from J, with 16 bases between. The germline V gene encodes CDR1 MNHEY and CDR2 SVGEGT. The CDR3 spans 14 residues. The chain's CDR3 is CASSSETLGVPLHF. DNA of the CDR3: TGTGCCAGCAGTTCCGAGACCCTCGGGGTACCCCTCCACTTT.